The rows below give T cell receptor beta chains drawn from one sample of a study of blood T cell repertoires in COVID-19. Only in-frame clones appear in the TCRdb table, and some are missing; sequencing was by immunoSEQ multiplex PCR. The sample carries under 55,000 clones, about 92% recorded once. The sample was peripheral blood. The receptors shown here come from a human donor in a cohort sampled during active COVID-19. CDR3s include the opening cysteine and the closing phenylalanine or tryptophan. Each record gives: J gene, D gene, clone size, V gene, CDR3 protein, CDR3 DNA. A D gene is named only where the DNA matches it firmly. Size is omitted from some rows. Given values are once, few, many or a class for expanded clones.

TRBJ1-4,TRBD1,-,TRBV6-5,CASSRWTGENEKLFF,TGTGCCAGCAGTCGGTGGACAGGGGAAAATGAAAAACTGTTTTTT
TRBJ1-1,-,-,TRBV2,CASQVGRQTEAFF,TGTGCCAGCCAGGTGGGGAGGCAAACTGAAGCTTTCTTT
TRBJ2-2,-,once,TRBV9,CASSPLMRGGELFF,TGTGCCAGCAGCCCCTTGATGAGAGGCGGGGAGCTGTTTTTT
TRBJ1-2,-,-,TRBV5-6,CASSLAGPTGGYTF,TGTGCCAGCAGCTTGGCGGGTCCGACGGGGGGCTACACCTTC
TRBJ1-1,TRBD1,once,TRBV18,CASSPLRQGANTEAFF,TGTGCCAGCTCACCACTCAGACAGGGGGCGAACACTGAAGCTTTCTTT
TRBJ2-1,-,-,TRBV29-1,CSVVLGGSYNEQFF,TGCAGCGTTGTCCTTGGAGGATCCTACAATGAGCAGTTCTTC
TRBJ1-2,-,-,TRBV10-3,CAISGRPYGYTF,TGTGCCATCTCAGGCCGCCCTTATGGCTACACCTTC
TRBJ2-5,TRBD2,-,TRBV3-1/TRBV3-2,CASSLGLAGVGETQYF,TGTGCCAGCAGTCTGGGACTAGCGGGAGTAGGAGAGACCCAGTACTTC
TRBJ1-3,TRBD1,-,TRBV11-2,CASSPDRGQFSGNTIYF,TGTGCCAGCAGCCCGGACAGGGGGCAATTCTCTGGAAACACCATATATTTT
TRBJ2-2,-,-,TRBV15,CATSRVTVFGELFF,TGTGCCACCAGCAGAGTGACAGTCTTCGGGGAGCTGTTTTTT
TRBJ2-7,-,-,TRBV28,CASSTGYGNEQYF,TGTGCCAGCAGTACAGGGTACGGTAACGAGCAGTACTTC
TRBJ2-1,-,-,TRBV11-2,CASSLRTGVTYNEQFF,TGTGCCAGCAGCTTACGAACGGGAGTCACCTACAATGAGCAGTTCTTC
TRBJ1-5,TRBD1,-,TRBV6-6,CASSRRQGDQPQHF,TGTGCCAGCAGCCGACGACAGGGTGATCAGCCCCAGCATTTT
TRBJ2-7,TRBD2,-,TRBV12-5,CASGLYSSGAYLYEQYF,TGTGCTAGTGGTTTGTACTCCAGCGGGGCATACCTCTACGAGCAGTACTTC
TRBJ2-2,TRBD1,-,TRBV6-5,CASSTWDRATGELFF,TGTGCCAGCAGTACCTGGGACAGGGCCACCGGGGAGCTGTTTTTT
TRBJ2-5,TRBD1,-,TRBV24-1,CATSANRGPLETQYF,TGTGCCACCAGTGCTAACAGGGGGCCCCTGGAGACCCAGTACTTC
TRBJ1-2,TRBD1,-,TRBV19,CASSPGTAYGYTF,TGTGCCAGTAGTCCAGGGACAGCCTATGGCTACACCTTC
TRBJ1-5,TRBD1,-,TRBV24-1,CATSDPSDRVSNQPQHF,TGTGCCACCAGTGACCCGTCGGACAGGGTGAGCAATCAGCCCCAGCATTTT
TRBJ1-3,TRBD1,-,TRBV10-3,CAIKTGGLLTGNTIYF,TGTGCCATCAAGACAGGGGGCCTCCTCACTGGAAACACCATATATTTT
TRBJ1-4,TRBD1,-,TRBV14,CASSRDSLNEKLFF,TGTGCCAGCAGCCGGGACAGCTTAAATGAAAAACTGTTTTTT
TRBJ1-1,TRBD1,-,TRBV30,CAWSGQGLVEAFF,TGTGCCTGGAGCGGACAGGGCCTTGTTGAAGCTTTCTTT
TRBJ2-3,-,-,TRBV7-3,CASSLQGGTDTQYF,TGTGCCAGCAGCTTACAAGGGGGCACAGATACGCAGTATTTT
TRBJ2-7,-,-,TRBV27,CASSSHRDEQYF,TGTGCCAGCAGTTCCCACAGGGACGAGCAGTACTTC
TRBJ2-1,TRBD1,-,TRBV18,CASSQGQGAVTEQFF,TGTGCCAGCTCACAGGGGCAGGGGGCGGTTACTGAGCAGTTCTTC
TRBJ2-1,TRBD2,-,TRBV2,CASRPTSGWDNEQFF,TGTGCCAGCAGACCCACTAGCGGGTGGGACAATGAGCAGTTCTTC
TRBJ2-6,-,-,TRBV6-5,CASRTNSGANVLTF,TGTGCCAGCCGGACTAACTCTGGGGCCAACGTCCTGACTTTC
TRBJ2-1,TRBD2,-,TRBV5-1,CASSLVWLAGSNEQFF,TGCGCCAGCAGCTTGGTATGGCTAGCGGGATCCAATGAGCAGTTCTTC
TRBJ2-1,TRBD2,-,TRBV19,CASSSRPLADEQFF,TGTGCCAGTAGTTCCCGACCCCTAGCGGATGAGCAGTTCTTC
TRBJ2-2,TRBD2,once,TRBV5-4,CASSPKSGTGTGELFF,TGTGCCAGCAGCCCCAAAAGCGGGACTGGCACCGGGGAGCTGTTTTTT
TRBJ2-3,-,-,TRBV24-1,CATSDPRPHGPGDTQYF,TGTGCCACCAGTGACCCTCGGCCTCATGGCCCGGGAGATACGCAGTATTTT
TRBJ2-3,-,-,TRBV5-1,CASKEAGGGDTQYF,TGCGCCAGCAAGGAGGCAGGAGGCGGAGATACGCAGTATTTT
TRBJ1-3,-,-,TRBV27,CASSSTRPPSHGGAIPSGNTIYF,TGTGCCAGCAGTTCCACACGCCCCCCCAGTCACGGCGGCGCCATCCCCTCTGGAAACACCATATATTTT
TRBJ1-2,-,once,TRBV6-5,CASSYSHDALTIGYTF,TGTGCCAGCAGTTACAGCCACGACGCGTTAACTATCGGCTACACCTTC
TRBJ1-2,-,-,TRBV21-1,CASSSSGTGGGRGGYTF,TGTGCCAGCAGCTCTTCCGGGACAGGGGGCGGAAGGGGTGGCTACACCTTC
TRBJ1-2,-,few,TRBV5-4,CASSYQGRDGYTF,TGTGCCAGCAGCTATCAGGGGCGGGATGGCTACACCTTC
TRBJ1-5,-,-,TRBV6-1,CASSEWSDSNQPQHF,TGTGCCAGCAGTGAATGGTCAGATAGCAATCAGCCCCAGCATTTT
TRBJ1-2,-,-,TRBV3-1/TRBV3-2,CASSQAGANYGYTF,TGTGCCAGCAGCCAGGCAGGTGCTAACTATGGCTACACCTTC
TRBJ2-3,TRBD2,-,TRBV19,CASSTYSGMGDTQYF,TGTGCCAGTAGTACCTATAGCGGGATGGGGGATACGCAGTATTTT
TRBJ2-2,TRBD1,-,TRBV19,CASSITRQGAGELFF,TGTGCCAGTAGTATAACGCGACAGGGGGCCGGGGAGCTGTTTTTT
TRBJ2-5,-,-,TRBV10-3,CAISDRDSVAKTQYF,TGTGCCATCAGTGATCGGGACTCCGTGGCGAAGACCCAGTACTTC
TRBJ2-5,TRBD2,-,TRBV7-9,CASSLREASGSVVETQYF,TGTGCCAGCAGCTTACGGGAGGCTAGCGGGAGTGTAGTGGAGACCCAGTACTTC
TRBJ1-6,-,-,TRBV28,CASSRQDNSPLHF,TGTGCCAGCAGTCGACAGGATAATTCACCCCTCCACTTT
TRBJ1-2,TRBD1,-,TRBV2,CASRDRGQNYGYTF,TGTGCCAGCAGAGATAGGGGACAGAACTATGGCTACACCTTC
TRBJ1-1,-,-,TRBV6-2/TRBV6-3,CASSSLGVLNTEAFF,TGTGCCAGCAGTTCCCTCGGGGTATTGAACACTGAAGCTTTCTTT
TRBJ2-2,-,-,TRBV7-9,CASSSGNTGELFF,TGTGCCAGCAGCTCGGGGAACACCGGGGAGCTGTTTTTT
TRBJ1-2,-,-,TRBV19,CASRRTEGWIYGYTF,TGTGCCAGTAGGAGAACGGAGGGGTGGATCTATGGCTACACCTTC
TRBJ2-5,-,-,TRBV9,CASSVDDSFVYRRETQYF,TGTGCCAGCAGCGTAGACGATAGTTTCGTGTATAGGCGGGAGACCCAGTACTTC
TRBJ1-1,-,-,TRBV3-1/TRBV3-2,CASSRRGMNTEAFF,TGTGCCAGCAGCCGCAGGGGAATGAACACTGAAGCTTTCTTT
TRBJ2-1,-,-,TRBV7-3,CASSLGPPNYNEQFF,TGTGCCAGCAGCTTAGGGCCCCCGAACTACAATGAGCAGTTCTTC
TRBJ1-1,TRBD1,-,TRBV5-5,CASSGRRGRDTEAFF,TGTGCCAGCAGCGGCCGCAGGGGGCGCGACACTGAAGCTTTCTTT
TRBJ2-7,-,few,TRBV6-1,CASSEALSEQYF,TGTGCCAGCAGTGAAGCGCTTAGCGAGCAGTACTTC
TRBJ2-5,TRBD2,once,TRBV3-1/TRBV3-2,CASSHRTSGRGETQYF,TGTGCCAGCAGCCACCGGACTAGCGGGAGAGGAGAGACCCAGTACTTC
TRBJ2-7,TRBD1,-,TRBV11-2,CASSLETGILYEQYF,TGTGCCAGCAGCTTAGAGACAGGGATCCTCTACGAGCAGTACTTC